The sequence of this TCR beta chain was determined in a study of vaccination effects on CD4 cells after COVID-19. General observations from the study: Late post-vaccination samples showed marked contraction of infection- and vaccine-induced clones.

A remark on this clone: Antigen unknown.

CDR1 LNHNV and CDR2 YYDKDF come from the germline V gene (reference sequence). After removal of 10 bases from V and 8 bases from J, the junction contained 16 bases not matched to a gene. CDR3 length equals 15 residues. Clones were read by immunoSEQ multiplex PCR, and TCRdb kept only the in-frame ones, dropping some. Among under 35,000 clones listed, around 69% were seen once. At the end of 10 days of culture, CD4+ T cells were isolated. Vaccine administered to participants consisted of two doses of either BNT162b2 or mRNA-1273. J is TRBJ2-2 and V is TRBV15; 7 nucleotides align to TRBD2. Here the sequenced sample was CD4+ T cells from PBMCs cultured without peptide, taken after COVID-19 vaccination. The TCR originated in a human donor who received a COVID-19 vaccine. The chain's CDR3 is CASVGGGTTRGELFF. The CDR3, as DNA: TGTGCCAGCGTTGGGGGAGGGACTACGAGGGGGGAGCTGTTTTTT.